The present entry profiles one T cell receptor (beta chain) with its context. The antigen is unknown. Clones were sequenced by immunoSEQ multiplex PCR, and TCRdb holds only the in-frame ones, with some missing. The table lists 25,000 to 35,000 clones, around 85% of them singletons, with about 6.2% in the top ten. This sample stems from a study of STAT5B mutations in CD4+ large granular lymphocyte leukemia. Study-level points and caveats: TRBV06-family usage was enriched in top patient clones (8/27) versus controls (2/35). Main leukemic clonotypes were patient-specific, but under 30% appeared at low frequency elsewhere.

V lost 6 bases and J 1 base, leaving 16 bases between the germline ends. The germline V gene encodes CDR1 MDHEN and CDR2 SYDVKM. The CDR3 sequence is 17 residues long. The sequence came from a human donor in good health. Source material: CD4+ T cells from blood buffy coats. The chain uses TRBV28 and TRBJ2-6; either TRBD1 or TRBD2 may fit D (7 bases each). The CDR3 loop reads CASSTGEGLSGANVLTF. The CDR3 nucleotides read TGTGCCAGCAGCACAGGGGAGGGGCTTTCTGGGGCCAACGTCCTGACTTTC.